This T cell receptor beta chain is from a study of shared clonotypes between healthy human individuals. General study points: Generally, naive subsets came out with larger estimated richness than memory subsets.

Assay: immunoSEQ multiplex PCR; the TCRdb copy retains only in-frame clones and omits some. The sample includes hundreds of thousands of clones, 85% to 95% of them seen just once. The CDR3 is 15 residues long. Germline assignment: CDR1 SGDLS and CDR2 YYNGEE. Trimming took 0 bases from V and 0 from J, leaving 10 bases between them. Naive CD8 isolation took CD45RO-negative cells positively selected for CCR7 and excluded terminally differentiated effector memory CD45RA+ cells. With regard to this clone: Its antigen remains unidentified. Other nucleotide sequences in the sample specify the same CDR3.

This sequence joins TRBV9 and TRBJ2-7; D remains unclear. The sample comprised naive CD8+ T cells sorted from blood. The clonotype comes from a woman aged 25 to 39 in good health. The CDR3 loop reads CASSVGQSSSYEQYF. CDR3 in DNA: TGTGCCAGCAGCGTAGGGCAGTCCAGCTCCTACGAGCAGTACTTC.